These T cell receptor beta chains were read from a single sample in a study of regulatory T cells in long-lasting Graves disease. A single record per CDR3 protein comes from TCRdb applying MiXCR to the multiplex PCR reads. The sample shows about 540,000 distinct CDR3 sequences, approximately 15% of them seen only once. A further study also used this sample, focusing on T cells in Graves' hyperthyroidism and ophthalmopathy.

The specimen comprised peripheral blood mononuclear cells (PBMCs), sampled at new diagnosis, from a patient treated with antithyroid drugs. These receptors were obtained from a man younger than 40 with Graves disease. Both conserved end residues are trimmed from each CDR3. Each record gives: V gene, D gene, CDR3 protein. The D gene is left open where the match is weak.

>TRBV6-1|NA
ASRMRVWGETQY
>TRBV19|NA
ASSIPAHHNQPQH
>TRBV20-1|NA
SASPTRAGPHNEQF
>TRBV11-2|NA
ASSLAWIDTQY
>TRBV11-2|NA
ASSLEFSGSPTYNEQF
>TRBV30|TRBD2
AWSGTRKETQY
>TRBV5-1|TRBD2
ASSLGTSAGETQY
>TRBV12-3/TRBV12-4|TRBD2
ASIFTSGNGELF
>TRBV27|NA
ASSLNFNYEQY
>TRBV11-2|NA
ASSLEEATQETQY
>TRBV12-5|NA
ASGHPGGSSYNEQF
>TRBV9|TRBD2
ASSPSGTGELL
>TRBV29-1|NA
SVVVWQANTEAF
>TRBV19|TRBD1
ASKRQGEDEKLF
>TRBV7-9|TRBD2
ASTKDSGSRDTQY
>TRBV7-2|TRBD2
ASRLMTSGKSSYEQY
>TRBV29-1|TRBD2
SVEEILAGGYNEQF
>TRBV9|TRBD1
ASSGTVTGVDTGELF
>TRBV7-7|TRBD2
ASSSKREVETQY
>TRBV2|NA
ASSEVGARTEAF
>TRBV5-1|TRBD1
ASSLAGQGETQY
>TRBV6-4|NA
ASSQSAANTEAF
>TRBV29-1|NA
SVEGGSRYEQY
>TRBV3-1|NA
ASSYTIANGYT